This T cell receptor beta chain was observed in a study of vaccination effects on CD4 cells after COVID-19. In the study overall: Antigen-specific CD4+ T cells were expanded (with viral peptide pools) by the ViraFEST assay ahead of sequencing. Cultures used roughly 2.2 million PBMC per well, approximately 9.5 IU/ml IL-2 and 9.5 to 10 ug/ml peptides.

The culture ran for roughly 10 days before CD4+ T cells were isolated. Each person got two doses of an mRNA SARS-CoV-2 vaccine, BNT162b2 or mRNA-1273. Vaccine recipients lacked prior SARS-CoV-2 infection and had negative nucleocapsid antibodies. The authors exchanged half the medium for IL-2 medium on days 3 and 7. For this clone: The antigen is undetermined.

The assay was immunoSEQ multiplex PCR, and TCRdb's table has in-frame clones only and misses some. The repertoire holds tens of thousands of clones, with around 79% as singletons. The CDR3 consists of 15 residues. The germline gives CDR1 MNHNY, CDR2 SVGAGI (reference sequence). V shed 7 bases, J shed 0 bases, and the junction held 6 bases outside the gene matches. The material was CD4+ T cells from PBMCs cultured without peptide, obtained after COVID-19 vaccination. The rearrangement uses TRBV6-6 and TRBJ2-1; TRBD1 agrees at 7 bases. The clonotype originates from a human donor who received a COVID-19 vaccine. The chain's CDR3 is CASTAGGSSYNEQFF. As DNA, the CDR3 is TGTGCCAGCACGGCAGGGGGAAGCTCCTACAATGAGCAGTTCTTC.